One sample yielded the 20 T cell receptor beta chains listed below, sequenced in a study of T-cell reconstitution after alpha-beta-depleted transplantation in children. For TCRbeta, the library was prepared with unique molecular identifiers. Via MiXCR, TCRdb re-called the PCR reads, giving one row per CDR3 protein. The sample lists a few hundred thousand distinct CDR3 sequences, under 15% seen once, with around 6.1% in the top ten. This specimen consisted of PBMCs from the stem cell graft donor, obtained from the stem cell graft. These receptors came from a human donor who donated a stem cell graft to a child with combined immunodeficiency.

J is TRBJ2-7 and V is TRBV7-9; maybe TRBD2 (6 bases). The germline CDR1 and CDR2 sequences are SEHNR and FQNEAQ (reference sequence). V lost 3 bases and J lost 4, with 10 bases in between. The CDR3 is 13 amino acids. The CDR3 loop reads CASSFPRGYEQYF. In DNA form, the CDR3 reads TGTGCCAGCAGCTTCCCGCGGGGTTACGAGCAGTACTTC.

This clonotype was seen only a few times. The V call is TRBV12-3 or TRBV12-4, the J call TRBJ2-5; TRBD2 matches at 8 bases. The CDR3 totals 15 residues. V gave up 2 bases and J gave up 5 bases; unmatched junction bases: 7. CDR3 nucleotides: TGTGCCAGCAGTTTACAGCGACCGGGGGGGGAGACCCAGTACTTC. This translates into CASSLQRPGGETQYF.

In this sample, this clonotype turned up a few times. This chain uses TRBV24-1 with TRBJ2-2; D not resolved. Trimming removed 6 bases at V and 5 bases at J, with 6 bases between. Germline CDR1 and CDR2: KGHDR and SFDVKD. CDR3 size: 12 residues. The chain's CDR3 is CATSKKTGELFF. The CDR3 DNA sequence: TGTGCCACCAGTAAGAAAACCGGGGAGCTGTTTTTT.

Only a few counts were recorded for this clonotype. The V call is TRBV29-1, the J call TRBJ2-6; TRBD1 aligns across 11 bases. The CDR3 has 15 residues. CDR1 SQVTM and CDR2 ANQGSEA come from the germline V gene. J lost 0 bases, V lost 7 bases, and 2 bases had no gene match. The CDR3 spells CSAGTGGSGANVLTF. The CDR3 DNA follows: TGCAGCGCCGGGACAGGGGGCTCTGGGGCCAACGTCCTGACTTTC.

The rearrangement joins TRBV5-6 to TRBJ2-3, with 9 positions matching TRBD1. V lost 4 bases, J lost 1 base, and 10 bases stayed unmatched. The V gene's germline CDR1 is SGHDT and CDR2 YYEEEE. This CDR3 contains 17 residues. The CDR3 sequence is CASSPGSRTGGTDTQYF. In nucleotides, the CDR3 is TGTGCCAGCAGCCCAGGATCCAGGACAGGGGGCACAGATACGCAGTATTTT.

This clonotype appeared many times. The CDR3, as DNA: TGTGCCAGCAGCTTACCAGGAAAGGGGGAGCAGTACTTC. Its protein product is CASSLPGKGEQYF. This chain joins TRBV5-5 and TRBJ2-7, with D maybe TRBD1 (5 bases). V was trimmed by 2 bases and J by 7 bases, leaving 13 bases between them. Germline lookup yields CDR1 SGHKS and CDR2 YYEKEE (reference sequence). CDR3 size: 13 residues. Together with reference TRBV5-5 and TRBJ2-7, the CDR3 gives the full variable domain: DAGVTQSPTHLIKTRGQQVTLRCSPISGHKSVSWYQQVLGQGPQFIFQYYEKEERGRGNFPDRFSARQFPNYSSELNVNALLLGDSALYLCASSLPGKGEQYFGPGTRLTVT.

This clonotype was found many times. This chain connects TRBV2 to TRBJ2-7; tentatively, D is TRBD1 (6 bases). This CDR3 is built from 13 residues. The germline V gene has CDR1 SNHLY and CDR2 FYNNEI. V was clipped by 9 bases and J by 3 bases, with 15 bases between them. The chain's CDR3 is CASLPRGVYEQYF. DNA of the CDR3: TGTGCCAGTTTACCCAGGGGAGTCTACGAGCAGTACTTC.

At least ten counts were recorded for this clonotype. The chain recombines TRBV12-3 or TRBV12-4 with TRBJ1-5; maybe TRBD1 (5 bases). CDR3 length: 13 residues. V was cut by 3 bases and J by 6 bases, with 9 bases left in between. The CDR3, as DNA: TGTGCCAGCAGTTTCGAGGGGAGTCAGCCCCAGCATTTT. Encoded protein: CASSFEGSQPQHF.

The chain joins TRBV11-2 to TRBJ2-3; D is tentatively TRBD1 or TRBD2 (7 bases each). The CDR3 is 17 amino acids. The V gene's germline CDR1 is SGHAT and CDR2 FQNNGV. Trimming cost V 4 bases and J 5 bases, with 22 bases left between them. CDR3 in amino acids: CASSSLGGQGQRDTQYF. The CDR3 nucleotides read TGTGCCAGCAGCTCCCTGGGGGGGCAGGGACAGAGAGATACGCAGTATTTT.

The chain joins TRBV20-1 to TRBJ2-7, with 9 bases matching TRBD1. After removal of 3 bases from V and 0 bases from J, the junction contained 3 bases not matched to a gene. Germline-derived CDR1 and CDR2 are DFQATT and SNEGSKA (reference sequence). The length of the CDR3 is 14 residues. This CDR3 is CSARDRGLSYEQYF. CDR3 nucleotides: TGCAGTGCTAGGGACAGGGGCCTCTCCTACGAGCAGTACTTC.

This clonotype was seen a few times. This chain connects TRBV12-3 or TRBV12-4 to TRBJ2-5; maybe TRBD2 (7 bases). With 7 bases removed from V and 5 bases from J, the gap between germline ends came to 20 bases. This CDR3 spans 15 amino acids. CDR3 nucleotides: TGTGCCAGCACCGCCACCCCCCCGGGGGGCGAGACCCAGTACTTC. Amino acid sequence: CASTATPPGGETQYF.

This chain connects TRBV7-6 to TRBJ2-1; 9 bases match TRBD2. The junction had 6 bases not matched to a gene; V was cut back by 0 bases and J by 15 bases. The CDR3 has 13 amino acids. CDR1 is SGHVS and CDR2 is FNYEAQ in the germline V gene. The CDR3 DNA sequence: TGTGCCAGCAGCTTAGCTAGCGGGAGTCAGTGGTTCTTC. It translates to CASSLASGSQWFF.

This chain joins TRBV27 and TRBJ1-6; a possible D gene is TRBD1 (6 bases). Germline V gives CDR1 MNHEY, CDR2 SMNVEV (reference sequence). V was pared by 8 bases and J by 0 bases, with 14 bases between. The CDR3 consists of 16 residues. The DNA of the CDR3 is TGTGCCAGCTCCGATAGGGGGGGCTCCTATAATTCACCCCTCCACTTT. Translation gives CASSDRGGSYNSPLHF.

Worth noting for this clonotype: A much larger clone lies one base from this, so it may be a read error. The CDR3 sequence is CCAPLSQREGGRETQYF. The CDR3 DNA sequence: TGCTGTGCCCCCCTGAGCCAGCGGGAGGGAGGGAGAGAGACCCAGTACTTC. The chain employs TRBV20-1 and TRBJ2-5, with 10 bases lining up with TRBD2. Germline CDR1 reads DFQATT; CDR2 reads SNEGSKA (reference sequence). CDR3 length: 17 amino acids.

This clonotype turned up a few times. The CDR3 DNA reads as TGTGCCAGCAGCCTAGGACCTCGCCAAGAGACCCAGTACTTC. Translation: CASSLGPRQETQYF. The V call is TRBV7-7, the J call TRBJ2-5; D is unclear. The CDR3 runs to 14 residues. Germline values: CDR1 SSHAT, CDR2 FNYEAQ (reference sequence). With 5 bases removed from V and 1 base from J, the gap between germline ends came to 11 bases.

The rearrangement uses TRBV5-1 and TRBJ2-7, with 7 bases aligning to TRBD1. CDR1 SGHRS and CDR2 YFSETQ come from the germline V gene. After removal of 4 bases from V and 6 bases from J, the junction contained 10 bases not matched to a gene. The CDR3 has 14 residues. The CDR3 here is CASSPSDRWREQYF. The CDR3 coding sequence is TGCGCCAGCAGCCCCTCGGACAGGTGGCGCGAGCAGTACTTC.

V gene TRBV29-1 combines with J gene TRBJ2-3; 10 bases match TRBD2. Unmatched junction bases numbered 5, after V lost 0 bases and J lost 5 bases. Per the germline V gene, CDR1 is SQVTM and CDR2 is ANQGSEA. The CDR3 covers 15 residues. This CDR3 reads CSVEDRLAGGDTQYF. CDR3 in DNA: TGCAGCGTTGAAGATCGACTAGCGGGTGGAGATACGCAGTATTTT.

This clonotype was recorded many times. The CDR3 coding sequence is TGCAGCGTTGATGGTAGTATATCCTACAATGAGCAGTTCTTC. This translates into CSVDGSISYNEQFF. The chain links TRBV29-1 to TRBJ2-1; no definite D call. CDR1 SQVTM and CDR2 ANQGSEA come from the germline V gene. The V end was cut by 3 bases, the J end by 1 base, with 10 bases between. The CDR3 runs to 14 residues.

This chain's CDR3 is CASSLTSSGNTIYF. As DNA, the CDR3 is TGTGCCAGCAGCTTGACCAGCTCTGGAAACACCATATATTTT. This sequence joins TRBV7-3 and TRBJ1-3, with D unresolved. The CDR3 covers 14 residues. In germline, CDR1 is SGHTA, CDR2 FQGTGA. Trimming pared 3 bases from V and 0 bases from J, leaving 6 bases between.

This clonotype turned up a few times. The chain joins TRBV12-3 or TRBV12-4 to TRBJ1-5; D unclear. Trimming cost V 3 bases and J 5 bases, with 8 bases left between them. The CDR3 is 13 amino acids. CDR3 loop: CASSFLTHQPQHF. The CDR3 coding sequence is TGTGCCAGCAGTTTTCTGACTCATCAGCCCCAGCATTTT.